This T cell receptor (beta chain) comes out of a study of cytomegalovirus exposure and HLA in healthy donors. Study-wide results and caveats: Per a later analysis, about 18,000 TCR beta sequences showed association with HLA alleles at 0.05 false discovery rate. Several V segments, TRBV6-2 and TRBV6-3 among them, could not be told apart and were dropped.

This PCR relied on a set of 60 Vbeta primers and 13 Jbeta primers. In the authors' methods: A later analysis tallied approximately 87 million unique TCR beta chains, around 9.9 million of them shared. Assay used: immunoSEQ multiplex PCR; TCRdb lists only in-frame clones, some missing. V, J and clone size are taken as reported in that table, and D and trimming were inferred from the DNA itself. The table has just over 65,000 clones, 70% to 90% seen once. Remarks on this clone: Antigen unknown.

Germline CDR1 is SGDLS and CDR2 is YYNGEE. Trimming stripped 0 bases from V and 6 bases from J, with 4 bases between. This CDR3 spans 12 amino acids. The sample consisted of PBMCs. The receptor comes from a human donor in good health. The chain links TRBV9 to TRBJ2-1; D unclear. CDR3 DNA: TGTGCCAGCAGCGTAGCTGTCAATGAGCAGTTCTTC. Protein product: CASSVAVNEQFF. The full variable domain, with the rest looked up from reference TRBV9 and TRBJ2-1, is DSGVTQTPKHLITATGQRVTLRCSPRSGDLSVYWYQQSLDQGLQFLIQYYNGEERAKGNILERFSAQQFPDLHSELNLSSLELGDSALYFCASSVAVNEQFFGPGTRLTVL.